The following is a T cell receptor beta chain sequence with its context. Its specificity is not known. The V gene lost 4 bases and the J gene lost 0 bases, with 11 bases spanning the gap. The germline gives CDR1 SGHTS, CDR2 YDEGEE. CDR3 length equals 15 residues. The sample belongs to a study of T cell responses to AZD1222 COVID-19 vaccine. The overall study: The study pooled second doses at about 4 or about 12 weeks. General study findings and limits: Nearly half of spike-specific TCRs reportedly go after variant regions that carry no mutations. Spike-specific TCR breadth and depth rose after two AZD1222 doses. Dominant at 160-218 and 743-854, vaccine-associated CD4 TCRs also spanned spike.

Profiling relied on immunoSEQ multiplex PCR, and the TCRdb table lists in-frame clones only, not all of them. The sample yields about 93,000 clones, about 86% seen once. Here the sequenced sample was peripheral blood, taken on day 0 of AZD1222 vaccination. J is TRBJ1-3 and V is TRBV5-8; a weak D match, TRBD1 (6 bases). The source of this sequence is an adult in good health. DNA of the CDR3: TGTGCCAGCAGCAAGGGGACAACCTCTGGAAACACCATATATTTT. Its translation: CASSKGTTSGNTIYF.